This is a list of T cell receptor beta chains from one sample in a study of blood T cell repertoires in COVID-19. Only in-frame clones appear in the TCRdb table, and some are missing; sequencing was by immunoSEQ multiplex PCR. The profile shows about 60,000 clones, about nine tenths of them singletons. The sequenced material came from peripheral blood. Every receptor here comes from a human donor with active COVID-19. The donor label of this sample is uncertain. The CDR3 runs from the conserved cysteine through the conserved F or W. A D gene is named only where the DNA matches it firmly. For some rows the clone size is stated as once, few or many, or as a class when expanded; others skip it.

j_gene	v_gene	d_gene	abundance	CDR3nt	CDR3aa
TRBJ1-2	TRBV7-9	TRBD1	.	TGTGCCAGCAGCTTAGCGATGGCAGGGGGCGGCTACACCTTC	CASSLAMAGGGYTF
TRBJ1-6	TRBV6-2/TRBV6-3	.	.	TGTGCCAGCAGTCCAAACAGGGCCTCCTATAATTCACCCCTCCACTTT	CASSPNRASYNSPLHF
TRBJ2-3	TRBV11-2	TRBD1	once	TGTGCCAGCAGTCGGGACAGGGGAGCGGATACGCAGTATTTT	CASSRDRGADTQYF
TRBJ1-2	TRBV21-1	.	.	TGTGCCAGCAGCAAAGAGGCCTGCGGAGCAATCTGTGGCTACACCTTC	CASSKEACGAICGYTF
TRBJ2-3	TRBV6-5	.	.	TGTGCCAGCAAACAGAGCACAGATACGCAGTATTTT	CASKQSTDTQYF
TRBJ1-2	TRBV28	TRBD1	.	TGTGCCACCGATAAGACAGGGGTAAACTATGGCTACACCTTC	CATDKTGVNYGYTF
TRBJ2-1	TRBV5-1	.	.	TGCGCCAGCAGCTTGGGTGTTCGGCTAGACAATGAGCAGTTCTTC	CASSLGVRLDNEQFF
TRBJ1-4	TRBV6-5	.	.	TGTGCCAGCAGACCACGGGGGAACGGTGAAAAACTGTTTTTT	CASRPRGNGEKLFF
TRBJ2-5	TRBV13	TRBD2	.	TGTGCCAGCAGCCTAAGGACTAGCCAAGAGACCCAGTACTTC	CASSLRTSQETQYF
TRBJ2-3	TRBV3-1/TRBV3-2	TRBD1	.	TGTGCCAGCAGCCAAGGACAGGGGGTCGGGGCCGGCACAGATACGCAGTATTTT	CASSQGQGVGAGTDTQYF
TRBJ2-1	TRBV12-3/TRBV12-4	.	.	TGTGCCAGCACTACTAACAGGGCAAATGAGCAGTTCTTC	CASTTNRANEQFF
TRBJ2-5	TRBV4-3	TRBD2	.	TGCGCCAGCAGCCAATCCGGGGGGGACGAAGAGACCCAGTACTTC	CASSQSGGDEETQYF
TRBJ2-1	TRBV29-1	TRBD2	.	TGCAGCGTTGAAAGGACTAGGAATTACAATGAGCAGTTCTTC	CSVERTRNYNEQFF
TRBJ2-5	TRBV3-1/TRBV3-2	.	.	TGTGCCAGCAGCCAGAGGGAGACCCAGTACTTC	CASSQRETQYF
TRBJ1-2	TRBV9	.	once	TGTGCCAGCAGCTCCCCCCGACAGGAGGTTAACTATGGCTACACCTTC	CASSSPRQEVNYGYTF
TRBJ2-2	TRBV12-3/TRBV12-4	.	.	TGTGCCAGCAGTTTAGTCCGGGAGGGGGAGCTGTTTTTT	CASSLVREGELFF
TRBJ2-1	TRBV6-5	TRBD2	.	TGTGCCAGCCGGTCTAGCGGGCGTAATGAGCAGTTCTTC	CASRSSGRNEQFF
TRBJ2-7	TRBV5-1	TRBD1	.	TGCGCCAGCAGCACCGGGACAGGCCTACTGGAGCAGTACTTC	CASSTGTGLLEQYF
TRBJ2-7	TRBV23-1	TRBD2	.	TGCGCCAGCAGTGAGTGGACTAGCGGGAGGGCCGCAATCTACGAGCAGTACTTC	CASSEWTSGRAAIYEQYF
TRBJ1-1	TRBV7-9	TRBD1	.	TGTGCCAGCAGCCGACAGGGCGCGAACACTGAAGCTTTCTTT	CASSRQGANTEAFF
TRBJ2-7	TRBV7-3	.	.	TGTGCCAGCAGCTTAAGCGGATCCTACGAGCAGTACTTC	CASSLSGSYEQYF
TRBJ2-1	TRBV15	TRBD2	.	TGTGCCACCAGCAGAGCTGGCCTAGCGGGAGGTTATGAGCAGTTCTTC	CATSRAGLAGGYEQFF
TRBJ2-1	TRBV11-3	TRBD1	.	TGTGCCAGCAGCCCCGGGGCAGGGGGCCCCTACAATGAGCAGTTCTTC	CASSPGAGGPYNEQFF
TRBJ2-1	TRBV9	TRBD1	.	TGTGCCAGCACCGTAGAGGGACAGGGGGTCAATGAGCAGTTCTTC	CASTVEGQGVNEQFF
TRBJ2-1	TRBV7-9	.	.	TGTGCCAGCAGCTTGACCTGGGACATCTACTCCTACAATGAGCAGTTCTTC	CASSLTWDIYSYNEQFF
TRBJ2-2	TRBV11-2	TRBD2	.	TGTGCCAGCAGCTTGTTCGTGTCTAGCGGGAGAGGGGGCACCGGGGAGCTGTTTTTT	CASSLFVSSGRGGTGELFF
TRBJ1-5	TRBV6-2/TRBV6-3	.	.	TGTGCCAGCAGTTACGGGGGGGCCGGTCAGCCCCAGCATTTT	CASSYGGAGQPQHF
TRBJ1-4	TRBV9	.	once	TGTGCCAGCAGCGCGGGAGGGGGGTCTGAAAAACTGTTTTTT	CASSAGGGSEKLFF
TRBJ2-1	TRBV7-2	.	.	TGTGCCAGCAGCTTATACTCCAATGAGCAGTTCTTC	CASSLYSNEQFF
TRBJ1-1	TRBV6-6	TRBD1	.	TGTGCCAGCAGTTCCCTCGACAGGGGGACTGAAGCTTTCTTT	CASSSLDRGTEAFF
TRBJ2-5	TRBV27	TRBD1	once	TGTGCCAGCAGGCGTGGGACAGGCCCCACTCAAGAGACCCAGTACTTC	CASRRGTGPTQETQYF
TRBJ1-1	TRBV3-1/TRBV3-2	.	.	TGTGCCAGCAGCCCTCCCGACTTAAGCACTGAAGCTTTCTTT	CASSPPDLSTEAFF
TRBJ2-1	TRBV27	TRBD2	.	TGTGCCAGCAGTTTTGAATCCCCAGGACTAGCGGGTTACAATGAGCAGTTCTTC	CASSFESPGLAGYNEQFF
TRBJ2-2	TRBV5-4	TRBD2	.	TGTGCCAGCCGAGCGGGAGTAGTGAAACACCGGGGAGCTGTTTTT	CASRAGVVKHRGAVF
TRBJ1-6	TRBV27	.	.	TGTGCCAGCAGCCAATCACGGGTTCTAAATTCACCCCTCCACTTT	CASSQSRVLNSPLHF
TRBJ2-5	TRBV6-5	.	.	TGTGCCAGCAGTTATCGGGACTTCGGGGCTTACAAGACCCAGTACTTC	CASSYRDFGAYKTQYF
TRBJ2-3	TRBV12-5	TRBD2	.	TGTGCTAGTGGACGGGGGGGGCATACGCAGTATTTT	CASGRGGHTQYF
TRBJ2-1	TRBV9	TRBD2	.	TGTGCCAGCAGCGACCGACTAGCGGGGGGGCATAATGAGCAGTTCTTC	CASSDRLAGGHNEQFF
TRBJ2-7	TRBV6-2/TRBV6-3	TRBD2	.	TGTGCCAGCAGTCTTTCGGGGGGCTACGAGCAGTACTTC	CASSLSGGYEQYF
TRBJ2-5	TRBV3-1/TRBV3-2	TRBD2	.	TGTGCCAGCAGGGGACTAGCGGGAGGGGAGACCCAGTACTTC	CASRGLAGGETQYF
TRBJ2-2	TRBV6-4	.	.	TGTGCCAGCAGTGACCCTCCGAACACCGGGGAGCTGTTTTTT	CASSDPPNTGELFF
TRBJ2-3	TRBV28	TRBD2	.	TGTGCCAGCAGTTTGCCCGGGGGGGTAAGCACAGATACGCAGTATTTT	CASSLPGGVSTDTQYF
TRBJ1-2	TRBV29-1	.	.	TGCAGCGTTGAAGATCGTTTAGACTATGGCTACACCTTC	CSVEDRLDYGYTF
TRBJ2-3	TRBV7-3	TRBD1	once	TGTGCCAGCAGCTTAACCGTCCGGGACAGGGAGTATTTT	CASSLTVRDREYF
TRBJ2-3	TRBV5-1	TRBD2	once	TGCGCCAGCAGCCTTGGAGGGACTAGCGGGAGGCCTGTGGATCAGTATTTT	CASSLGGTSGRPVDQYF
TRBJ2-1	TRBV5-7	TRBD2	medium-sized	TGTGCCAGCAGCTTGTCGGCTAGCGGAGGGAACTACAATGAGCAGTTCTTC	CASSLSASGGNYNEQFF
TRBJ2-7	TRBV28	TRBD2	.	TGTGCCAGCAGTCCGGGACTAGCGGGGTTGGGGGAGCAGTACTTC	CASSPGLAGLGEQYF
TRBJ1-1	TRBV6-5	TRBD1	once	TGTGCCAGCACCACCCCCACAGGGGGCGCGGGGGAAGCTTTCTTT	CASTTPTGGAGEAFF
TRBJ1-1	TRBV9	.	.	TGTGCCAGCAGCGTAGCTACGGTGTGGGAGATGGCTGAAGCTTTCTTT	CASSVATVWEMAEAFF
TRBJ1-2	TRBV19	TRBD1	once	TGTGCCAGTAGTCCCAGGGACAGGGCTACGCTCTATGGCTACACCTTC	CASSPRDRATLYGYTF
TRBJ1-2	TRBV4-3	.	few	TGCGCCAGCAGCCAAGACGGGATCGGGTATGGCTACACCTTC	CASSQDGIGYGYTF
TRBJ2-7	TRBV6-5	TRBD1	once	TGTGCCAGCAGTTACGGGACAGGGGGGACCTACGAGCAGTACTTC	CASSYGTGGTYEQYF
TRBJ1-1	TRBV7-2	.	once	TGTGCCAGCAGCCCTCAGGGGCGCCGGACTGAAGCTTTCTTT	CASSPQGRRTEAFF